This T cell receptor (beta chain) was found in a study of CD8 T cells in ankylosing spondylitis. Study-level points and caveats: Disease-linked clones proved CD8+ and comparatively uncommon in peripheral blood.

TCRdb passed the 5' RACE reads through MiXCR, listing each CDR3 protein once. The sample lists roughly 60,000 distinct CDR3 sequences, 6.2% occurring once. A word on this clonotype: Its antigen is undetermined.

From germline, CDR1 is SGHDT and CDR2 YYEEEE. With 4 bases removed from V and 3 bases from J, the gap between germline ends came to 18 bases. The CDR3 is made up of 16 amino acids. V is TRBV5-6 and J is TRBJ2-3; D may be TRBD2 (6 bases). The TCR sequence derives from a male donor with ankylosing spondylitis. The sequencing input was synovial fluid, either unsorted or a sorted T cell fraction (not recorded which). CDR3 in DNA: TGTGCCAGCAGCGGATATGGGGAGGAGGAGACAGATACGCAGTATTTT. Its translation: CASSGYGEEETDTQYF.